This TCR beta chain was sequenced for a study of blood T cell repertoires in COVID-19. Study information: COVID-19 samples from acute and convalescent phases originated in the United States, Italy and Spain. PBMCs, B-cell-depleted T cells, or T cells provided the cDNA or gDNA that made up the material.

Study processing details: Amplification of reference gene primers provided the estimated nucleated cell counts. Generated by immunoSEQ multiplex PCR, the TCRdb table keeps only in-frame clones and is missing some. The D gene and trimming were derived from the DNA, and the V and J assignments and clone size from that table. The sample includes about 150,000 clones, 80% to 85% seen only once; the top ten take roughly 8.7%. The Seattle patients, enrolled during active infection, were followed longitudinally. V was pared by 0 bases and J by 7 bases, with 10 bases between. The CDR3 has 12 residues. The germline gives CDR1 GTSNPN, CDR2 SVGIG (reference sequence).

The chain joins TRBV30 to TRBJ2-7; D remains unclear. This clonotype was obtained from a young man with COVID-19, enrolled during active disease. The sequenced sample consisted of peripheral blood. The CDR3 DNA reads as TGTGCCTGGAGTGTACAGCCCTGGGAGCAGTACTTC. Its translation: CAWSVQPWEQYF.